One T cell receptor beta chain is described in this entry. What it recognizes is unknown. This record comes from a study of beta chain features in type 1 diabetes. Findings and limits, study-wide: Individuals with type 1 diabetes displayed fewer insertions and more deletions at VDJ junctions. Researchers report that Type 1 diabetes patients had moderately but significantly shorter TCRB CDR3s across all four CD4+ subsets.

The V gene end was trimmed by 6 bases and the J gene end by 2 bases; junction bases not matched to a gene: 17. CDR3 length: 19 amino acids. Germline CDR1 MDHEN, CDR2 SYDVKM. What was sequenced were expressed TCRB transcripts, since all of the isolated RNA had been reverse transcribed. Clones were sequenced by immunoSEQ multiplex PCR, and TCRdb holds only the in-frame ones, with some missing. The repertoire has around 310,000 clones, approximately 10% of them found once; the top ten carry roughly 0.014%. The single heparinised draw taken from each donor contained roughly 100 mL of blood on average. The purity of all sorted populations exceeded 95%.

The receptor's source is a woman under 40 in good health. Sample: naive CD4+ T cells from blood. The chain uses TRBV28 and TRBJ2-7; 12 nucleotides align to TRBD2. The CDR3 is CASRPTGLAGKSGTYEQYF. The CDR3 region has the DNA TGTGCCAGCAGACCCACCGGACTAGCGGGGAAATCTGGGACCTACGAGCAGTACTTC.